The 12 T cell receptor beta chains listed next were all sequenced from one sample in a study of blood T cell repertoires in COVID-19 (dated by TCRdb to the early 2020s). To prepare the library, the immunoSEQ multiplex PCR assay was applied. As stored in TCRdb, this immuneACCESS dataset retains in-frame rearrangements with V and J assigned. A fraction of the clones does not appear; measured against another copy, unresolved V genes explain less than half of the discrepancy, and the remainder lacks a known reason. The sample table contains around 110,000 clones; only one count was recorded for around 82% of them. The ten largest clonotypes hold about 4% of the sample. The sequenced sample consisted of peripheral blood. The receptors were gathered from a human donor in a cohort sampled during active COVID-19.

A single count supports this clone. This chain joins TRBV6-5 and TRBJ2-5; TRBD2 matches at 7 bases. The CDR3 runs to 14 residues. V lost 6 bases and J lost 1; bases outside the gene matches: 5. Germline loops: CDR1 MNHEY, CDR2 SVGAGI. The CDR3 nucleotides read TGTGCCAGCAGACTATCTAGCGGCCAAGAGACCCAGTACTTC. Amino acid sequence: CASRLSSGQETQYF.

DNA for the CDR3: TGTGCCAGTAGTCCACAGGGGTATACAGATACGCAGTATTTT. It translates to CASSPQGYTDTQYF. This rearrangement joins TRBV19 to TRBJ2-3, with 7 bases lining up with TRBD1. Trimming took 5 bases from V and 3 from J; bases not matched to a gene: 5. The CDR3 runs to 14 residues. The V gene's germline CDR1 is LNHDA and CDR2 SQIVND (reference sequence).

This clone was detected only a few times. V and J are TRBV7-2 and TRBJ2-7, with D uncertain. Germline CDR1 SGHTA, CDR2 FQGNSA. V lost 1 base, J lost 2 bases, and 9 bases lay in between. The CDR3 consists of 14 residues. The DNA of the CDR3 is TGTGCCAGCAGCTTAGGACAAACCCCCTACGAGCAGTACTTC. It yields the protein CASSLGQTPYEQYF.

The CDR3 nucleotides are TGCGCCAGCAGCTTGGGGGCAGCTATCTCCTACGAGCAGTACTTC. Its translation: CASSLGAAISYEQYF. The rearrangement links TRBV5-1 to TRBJ2-7; no clear D. The CDR3 sequence is 15 residues long. V was cut by 0 bases and J by 0 bases, with 10 bases left in between. Germline CDR1 reads SGHRS; CDR2 reads YFSETQ.

The gene calls are TRBV19 and TRBJ2-3, with 12 bases lining up with TRBD2. Germline loops: CDR1 LNHDA, CDR2 SQIVND (reference sequence). CDR3 length equals 16 residues. After removal of 5 bases from V and 5 bases from J, the junction contained 8 bases not matched to a gene. CDR3 sequence reads: CASSGRTSGKGDTQYF. In DNA, the CDR3 is TGTGCCAGTAGTGGCCGGACTAGCGGGAAGGGAGATACGCAGTATTTT.

The V and J genes are TRBV4-1 and TRBJ2-3, with D perhaps TRBD2 (6 bases). CDR3 size: 19 residues. CDR1 is MGHRA and CDR2 is YSYEKL in the germline V gene. V lost 0 bases and J 1 base, leaving 20 bases between the germline ends. CDR3: CASSQDRGTRERGTDTQYF. The CDR3, as DNA: TGCGCCAGCAGCCAAGATCGGGGTACCCGGGAGAGAGGCACAGATACGCAGTATTTT.

This chain links TRBV7-2 with TRBJ2-1, with 7 positions matching TRBD2. J gave up 5 bases and V 1 base, and 5 bases lay outside the gene matches. The CDR3 has 15 amino acids. Looked up from germline, CDR1 is SGHTA and CDR2 is FQGNSA. CDR3 nucleotide sequence: TGTGCCAGCAGCTTAGGAGGCGGGAGAAACAATGAGCAGTTCTTC. As protein: CASSLGGGRNNEQFF.

The chain has TRBV28 and TRBJ1-2; TRBD1 might be the D (5 bases). Germline V gene lookup returns CDR1 MDHEN and CDR2 SYDVKM. The CDR3 contains 13 residues. Trimming cost V 8 bases and J 5 bases, with 15 bases left between them. The CDR3 region is CASGAQLEYGYTF. The CDR3 DNA sequence: TGTGCCAGCGGGGCCCAGCTGGAATATGGCTACACCTTC.

V and J are TRBV5-1 and TRBJ1-4; tentative D call: TRBD1 (5 bases). The CDR3 is 15 residues long. Trimming removed 4 bases at V and 5 bases at J, with 15 bases between. CDR1 is SGHRS and CDR2 is YFSETQ in the germline V gene. The chain's CDR3 is CASSMGGQGNEKLFF. The CDR3 region has the DNA TGCGCCAGCAGCATGGGCGGCCAGGGAAATGAAAAACTGTTTTTT.

The chain is built from TRBV5-1 and TRBJ2-1; the match to TRBD2 covers 8 bases. The V and J ends lost 0 bases and 1 base, in that order; junction bases with no gene match: 6. CDR3 length: 17 amino acids. Germline loops: CDR1 SGHRS, CDR2 YFSETQ. The CDR3 is CASSLVIAGPSYNEQFF. Here the CDR3 DNA reads TGCGCCAGCAGCTTGGTAATAGCGGGACCTTCCTACAATGAGCAGTTCTTC. The whole variable domain, filled in from reference TRBV5-1 and TRBJ2-1, reads KAGVTQTPRYLIKTRGQQVTLSCSPISGHRSVSWYQQTPGQGLQFLFEYFSETQRNKGNFPGRFSGRQFSNSRSEMNVSTLELGDSALYLCASSLVIAGPSYNEQFFGPGTRLTVL.

This chain joins TRBV7-2 and TRBJ2-1; tentative D call: TRBD2 (5 bases). V lost 0 bases and J 7 bases, leaving 13 bases between the germline ends. The CDR3 length is 15 residues. CDR1 is SGHTA and CDR2 is FQGNSA in the germline V gene. Here the CDR3 DNA reads TGTGCCAGCAGCTTAGCGTGGCGGTCGGGAAATGAGCAGTTCTTC. Residues: CASSLAWRSGNEQFF.

V and J are TRBV18 and TRBJ2-3; TRBD1 aligns across 7 bases. The V and J ends lost 6 bases and 6 bases, in that order; junction bases with no gene match: 6. Germline V gene sequence: CDR1 KGHSH, CDR2 LQKENI. The CDR3 is made up of 13 amino acids. Here the CDR3 DNA reads TGTGCCAGCTCCCCAGGACAGGTTGATACGCAGTATTTT. Translation: CASSPGQVDTQYF.